This record covers a single T cell receptor beta chain. This clonotype was counted a few times. Its antigen remains undetermined. Qualities for individual bases were not recorded, and no much larger clone is one base off. The reads were generated on an Illumina NovaSeq 6000. TCRalpha and TCRbeta cDNA libraries were constructed by 5'RACE with constant-segment primers, with sample barcodes and unique molecular identifiers being introduced. RNA was extracted from every sample with Trizol reagent. Library amplification was performed in two PCR steps, and a second sample barcode and Illumina TruSeq adapters were introduced in the second step. Sequencing of libraries was performed on an Illumina NovaSeq with 2 x 150 bp paired-end reads. The authors' pipeline ran thus. Demultiplexing of reads and collapsing into UMI-guided consensus sequences were performed with migec v1.2.7. Using mixcr v2.1.11, the UMI consensuses were aligned to TRA and TRB V and J templates and assembled into clonotypes. A clonotype was counted as expanded or contracted only if both edgeR and NoisET called the change significant, with noise models trained on biological replicates. edgeR calls used a false discovery rate-adjusted p below 0.01 and a log2 fold-change threshold of 1. PCA with hierarchical clustering of max-normalized trajectories of the 1000 most abundant clonotypes was used as exploratory dynamics analysis. The CD4 or CD8 phenotype of responding clones was assigned using the separately sequenced CD4+ and CD8+ repertoires. TCRdb redid the processing of the public reads, applying fastp at Q25 and MiXCR, and retained in-frame beta chains. Rows merge per CDR3 protein into single entries with the most common DNA and genes. TCRdb, not the authors, supplied the V and J calls. The sample profile shows 150,000 to 200,000 distinct CDR3 sequences; about 14% of them were found once. Of the sample, roughly 15% is held by the ten largest clones.

The data originate from a study of T-cell memory formation after mild COVID-19 (dated by TCRdb to 2020 to 2023). In the study overall: TCR sequence clusters from the two donors were largely donor specific. Two young, previously healthy adult volunteers, one female and one male, were included in the cohort. In two donors, T-cell clones that expanded and contracted after mild COVID-19 were tracked by sequencing TCRalpha and TCRbeta repertoires over time. The paper's findings and limits, for the study overall: Some responding clones were detected in pre-infection memory, suggesting pre-existing cross-reactive memory T cells joined the SARS-CoV-2 response. The study covered only two mild cases, and larger cohorts including severe cases with pre-infection samples were considered necessary. Contracting CD4+ clones turned up mainly in the CM and EM memory subsets, whereas EMRA was where CD8+ clones were enriched. Clones contracting from day 15 to 85 had balanced CD4/CD8 phenotypes, while a second wave expanding from day 15 to 37 was biased towards CD4+. SARS-CoV-2 specificity of the second-wave clones peaking on day 37 was not confirmed.

The germline ends are 5 bases apart after V is trimmed by 2 bases and J by 6 bases. Measured from the cysteine to the phenylalanine, the CDR3 is 13 residues long. CDR3 DNA only is kept here, 39 bases in frame from base 1. Looking up the germline V gene yields CDR1 SGHTA and CDR2 FQGNSA. Ficoll-Paque density gradient centrifugation was the method used to isolate PBMCs. The chain is encoded by TRBV7-2 joined to TRBJ2-6; there is no confident call for the D gene. The TCR was taken from an adult woman who had mild COVID-19 (a few samples of this study predate the infection). The sample titles of this study are shuffled in the database, so cell type and time point are left out; the donor was told from shared clones. The sequenced sample consisted of PBMCs or a T cell subset sorted from them (not recorded which). CDR3 sequence: CASSLYEANVLTF. The nucleotide sequence reads as follows: TGTGCCAGCAGCTTATACGAGGCCAACGTCCTGACTTTC.